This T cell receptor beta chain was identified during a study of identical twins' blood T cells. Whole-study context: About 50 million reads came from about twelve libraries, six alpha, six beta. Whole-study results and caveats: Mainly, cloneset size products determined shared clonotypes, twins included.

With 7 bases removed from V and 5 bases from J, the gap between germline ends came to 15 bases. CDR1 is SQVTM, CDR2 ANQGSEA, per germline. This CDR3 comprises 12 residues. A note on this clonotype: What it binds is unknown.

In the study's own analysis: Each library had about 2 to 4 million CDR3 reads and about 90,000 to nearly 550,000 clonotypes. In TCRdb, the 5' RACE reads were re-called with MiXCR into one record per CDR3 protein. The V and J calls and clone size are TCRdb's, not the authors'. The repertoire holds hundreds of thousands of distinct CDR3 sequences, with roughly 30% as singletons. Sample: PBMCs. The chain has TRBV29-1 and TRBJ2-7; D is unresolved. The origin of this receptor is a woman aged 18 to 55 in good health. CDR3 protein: CSASPDSDEQYF. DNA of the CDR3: TGCAGCGCTTCCCCGGATTCTGACGAGCAGTACTTC.